This is a list of T cell receptor beta chains from one sample in a study of T-cell reconstitution after alpha-beta-depleted transplantation in children. TCRdb reprocessed the PCR reads with MiXCR, giving one entry per CDR3 protein. The table lists some 590,000 distinct CDR3 sequences, about 10% of them singletons. The sequencing used PBMCs from the stem cell graft donor, collected from the stem cell graft. These receptors all come from a human donor who donated a stem cell graft to a child with acute myeloid leukemia. The CDR3 runs from the conserved cysteine through the conserved F or W. D genes are given only for firm matches. Size is stated for part of the rows, as once, few or many counts, or as a class when the clone is expanded.

size	V	D	J	CDR3	DNA
many	TRBV20-1	.	TRBJ2-7	CSATFYPQRGDKQYF	TGCAGTGCCACTTTCTACCCACAGCGCGGGGACAAGCAGTACTTC
many	TRBV29-1	TRBD2	TRBJ2-1	CSVARGEGPHEQFF	TGCAGCGTTGCCCGAGGGGAGGGCCCCCATGAGCAGTTCTTC
.	TRBV5-1	.	TRBJ2-1	CASSYLPEGVYKQFF	TGCGCCAGCAGCTACCTCCCTGAGGGAGTTTATAAGCAGTTCTTC
.	TRBV10-3	TRBD1	TRBJ2-6	CAISDLGQGAGGANVLTF	TGTGCCATCAGTGACTTGGGACAGGGGGCTGGAGGGGCCAACGTCCTGACTTTC
few	TRBV24-1	TRBD1	TRBJ1-1	CATKQGAEGTEAFF	TGTGCCACCAAGCAGGGGGCAGAGGGGACTGAAGCTTTCTTT
.	TRBV12-3/TRBV12-4	.	TRBJ2-1	CASTLGTGWNEQFF	TGTGCCAGCACTCTCGGGACGGGCTGGAATGAGCAGTTCTTC
.	TRBV18	.	TRBJ1-1	CASSLIQGMNTEAFF	TGTGCCAGCTCACTCATACAGGGCATGAACACTGAAGCTTTCTTT
many	TRBV5-1	TRBD2	TRBJ2-5	CASSLTSGLETQYF	TGCGCCAGCAGCTTGACTAGCGGGTTAGAGACCCAGTACTTC
many	TRBV12-3/TRBV12-4	.	TRBJ1-1	CASSSYTEAFF	TGTGCCAGCAGTTCGTACACTGAAGCTTTCTTT
many	TRBV9	.	TRBJ2-3	CASTRSGDTQYF	TGTGCCAGCACCCGATCTGGAGATACGCAGTATTTT
.	TRBV5-6	TRBD1	TRBJ2-7	CASSLGQRESYEQYF	TGTGCCAGCAGCCTGGGACAGCGCGAATCCTACGAGCAGTACTTC
many	TRBV12-3/TRBV12-4	.	TRBJ1-1	CASSLGQSQTEAFF	TGTGCCAGCAGTTTAGGACAGTCTCAGACTGAAGCTTTCTTT
many	TRBV6-5	TRBD1	TRBJ2-1	CASSYQTGEQFF	TGTGCCAGCAGTTACCAGACAGGGGAGCAGTTCTTC
few	TRBV27	.	TRBJ2-6	CASSPRSFAATLSGANVLTF	TGTGCCAGCAGCCCTCGATCCTTCGCGGCAACTCTCTCTGGGGCCAACGTCCTGACTTTC
many	TRBV29-1	.	TRBJ2-7	CSVYGVSSYEQYF	TGCAGCGTTTATGGGGTGAGCTCCTACGAGCAGTACTTC
few	TRBV4-3	.	TRBJ2-7	CASSQEVGRYEQYF	TGCGCCAGCAGCCAAGAGGTAGGCCGATACGAGCAGTACTTC
many	TRBV18	.	TRBJ2-1	CASSPLGGNEQFF	TGTGCCAGCTCACCACTAGGCGGGAATGAGCAGTTCTTC
many	TRBV20-1	.	TRBJ1-4	CSARRFRHGDEKLFF	TGCAGTGCTAGAAGATTCCGCCATGGAGATGAAAAACTGTTTTTT
many	TRBV20-1	TRBD1	TRBJ2-3	CSNSGQHGNTQYF	TGCAGTAACTCGGGACAGCATGGGAATACGCAGTATTTT
few	TRBV12-5	.	TRBJ2-5	CASAIDRAETQYF	TGTGCTAGTGCCATTGACAGAGCCGAGACCCAGTACTTC
many	TRBV6-2/TRBV6-3	.	TRBJ2-5	CASSLTGTSGTQYF	TGTGCCAGCAGTCTCACAGGAACCTCGGGGACCCAGTACTTC
many	TRBV12-3/TRBV12-4	TRBD2	TRBJ2-2	CASSSSGTTNTGELFF	TGTGCCAGCAGTTCCTCCGGGACTACGAACACCGGGGAGCTGTTTTTT
few	TRBV7-9	.	TRBJ2-1	CASSFPEGYREQFF	TGTGCCAGCAGCTTCCCCGAGGGCTATCGTGAGCAGTTCTTC
.	TRBV5-5	.	TRBJ2-7	CASSFATRAYEQYF	TGTGCCAGCAGCTTCGCGACTAGGGCCTACGAGCAGTACTTC
few	TRBV6-2/TRBV6-3	.	TRBJ2-1	CASTSQSTRGGNEQFF	TGTGCCAGCACTTCACAATCGACTAGGGGTGGTAATGAGCAGTTCTTC
.	TRBV7-2	.	TRBJ2-3	CASRGRISTDTQYF	TGTGCCAGCAGAGGACGGATTAGCACAGATACGCAGTATTTT
many	TRBV24-1	.	TRBJ2-3	CATSGAMPTDTQYF	TGTGCCACCAGTGGGGCCATGCCCACGGATACGCAGTATTTT